The T cell receptor beta chain described here comes from a study of cytomegalovirus exposure and HLA in healthy donors. Study results and limitations: An analysis done earlier found most TCR beta V segments productive about 87% or about 30% of the time. Sequencing had likely introduced a cluster of highly shared sequence variants as an artifact. Available immune exposure information covered CMV serostatus only.

Comments on this clone: Antigen unknown.

The CDR3 is 13 amino acids. Germline V gene data show CDR1 as SGHVS and CDR2 as FQNEAQ. Trimming removed 3 bases from V and 4 bases from J, with 7 bases in between. 60 Vbeta and 13 Jbeta primers were used in PCR. Original processing notes: It was a later analysis that counted 83 million or so unique TCR beta chains, of which roughly 11 million were shared. Data came from immunoSEQ multiplex PCR; TCRdb stores just in-frame clones and leaves some out. The DNA gave D and trimming, while V, J and clone size come from that table. This table has around 190,000 clones, about four fifths appearing once. The sequenced material came from PBMCs. The V gene is TRBV7-8, the J gene TRBJ2-1; D is possibly TRBD1 (6 bases). The sequence derives from a man aged 18 to 29 in good health and CMV-seronegative. The CDR3 region is CASSFTGYNEQFF. In DNA, the CDR3 is TGTGCCAGCAGCTTCACAGGGTACAATGAGCAGTTCTTC.